These T cell receptor beta chains were read from a single sample in a study of blood T cell repertoires in COVID-19. Using immunoSEQ multiplex PCR, the repertoire was profiled, and TCRdb retains in-frame clones only, with some absent. This table holds around 93,000 clones, over 80% found once. Source material: peripheral blood. These receptor sequences come from an elderly man with acute or convalescent COVID-19. CDR3s include the opening cysteine and the closing phenylalanine or tryptophan. The order of the fields is V gene, D gene, J gene, clone size, CDR3 protein, CDR3 DNA. D genes are given only for firm matches. Clone size is not always given. Where it is, it says once, few, many or a class for expanded clones.

TRBV28	-	TRBJ2-1	-	CASSPGGTSYNEQFF	TGTGCCAGCAGCCCCGGCGGGACCTCCTACAATGAGCAGTTCTTC
TRBV29-1	-	TRBJ1-2	-	CSVEGLANGYTF	TGCAGCGTTGAAGGGCTTGCCAATGGCTACACCTTC
TRBV27	TRBD1	TRBJ1-2	-	CASSPTGVRGYGYTF	TGTGCCAGCAGTCCGACAGGGGTTAGGGGCTATGGCTACACCTTC
TRBV9	-	TRBJ1-2	-	CASSVDPDRGNYGYTF	TGTGCCAGCAGCGTGGACCCTGACCGGGGAAACTATGGCTACACCTTC
TRBV9	TRBD1	TRBJ1-3	-	CASSSGTGHGNTIYF	TGTGCCAGCAGCTCCGGGACAGGGCATGGAAACACCATATATTTT
TRBV4-3	-	TRBJ2-7	once	CASSQGLAASYEQYF	TGCGCCAGCAGCCAAGGTTTAGCGGCCTCCTACGAGCAGTACTTC
TRBV2	-	TRBJ1-1	-	CASRRGGNTEAFF	TGTGCCAGCCGGAGGGGGGGCAACACTGAAGCTTTCTTT
TRBV30	TRBD1	TRBJ2-7	-	CAWSVQTGAVTGQYF	TGTGCCTGGAGTGTACAGACAGGGGCTGTCACAGGGCAGTACTTC
TRBV9	TRBD1	TRBJ1-2	-	CASSVATQGQGSTYGYTF	TGTGCCAGCAGCGTAGCGACCCAGGGACAGGGGAGCACCTATGGCTACACCTTC
TRBV4-1	TRBD1	TRBJ2-7	-	CASSQDAGQGNYEQYF	TGCGCCAGCAGCCAAGATGCGGGACAGGGGAATTACGAGCAGTACTTC
TRBV4-1	-	TRBJ2-7	-	CASSRSRGYEQYF	TGCGCCAGCAGCCGGTCGAGGGGGTACGAGCAGTACTTC
TRBV6-5	-	TRBJ1-1	once	CASSFTGPNTEAFF	TGTGCCAGCAGTTTTACAGGGCCGAACACTGAAGCTTTCTTT
TRBV7-2	TRBD2	TRBJ2-7	-	CASSLSGTNSYEQYF	TGTGCCAGCAGCTTAAGCGGGACCAACTCCTACGAGCAGTACTTC
TRBV19	-	TRBJ2-2	-	CASRIGGTNTGELFF	TGTGCCAGTAGAATAGGTGGGACTAACACCGGGGAGCTGTTTTTT
TRBV11-2	-	TRBJ1-5	-	CASSLASHQPQHF	TGTGCCAGCAGCTTAGCCAGTCATCAGCCCCAGCATTTT
TRBV18	TRBD2	TRBJ2-1	once	CASSSLAGGYNEQFF	TGTGCCAGCTCGTCACTAGCGGGAGGGTACAATGAGCAGTTCTTC
TRBV29-1	-	TRBJ1-1	-	CSVRRGNTEAFF	TGCAGCGTCCGAAGGGGGAACACTGAAGCTTTCTTT
TRBV6-1	-	TRBJ2-1	-	CASSEAGGLTKEQFF	TGTGCCAGCAGTGAAGCGGGGGGGCTTACTAAAGAGCAGTTCTTC
TRBV27	TRBD2	TRBJ2-1	-	CASSRPSTSGGNEQFF	TGTGCCAGCAGTCGTCCGTCGACTAGCGGGGGCAATGAGCAGTTCTTC
TRBV19	-	TRBJ2-7	few	CASSIAINSHEQYF	TGTGCCAGTAGTATAGCAATTAACAGTCACGAGCAGTACTTC